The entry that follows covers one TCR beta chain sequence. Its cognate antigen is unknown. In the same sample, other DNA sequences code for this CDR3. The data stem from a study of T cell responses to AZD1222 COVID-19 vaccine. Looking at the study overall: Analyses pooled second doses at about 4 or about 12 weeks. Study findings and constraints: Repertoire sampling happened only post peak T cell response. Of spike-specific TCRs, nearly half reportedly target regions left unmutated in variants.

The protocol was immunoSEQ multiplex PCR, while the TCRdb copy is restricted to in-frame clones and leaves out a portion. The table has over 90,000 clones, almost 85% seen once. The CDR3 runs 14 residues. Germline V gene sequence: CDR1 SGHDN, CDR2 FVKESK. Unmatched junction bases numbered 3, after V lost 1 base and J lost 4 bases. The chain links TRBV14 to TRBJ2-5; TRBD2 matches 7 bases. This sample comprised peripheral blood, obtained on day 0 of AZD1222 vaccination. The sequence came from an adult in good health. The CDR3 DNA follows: TGTGCCAGCAGCCAAGTGTGGGGGGGAGAGACCCAGTACTTC. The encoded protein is CASSQVWGGETQYF.